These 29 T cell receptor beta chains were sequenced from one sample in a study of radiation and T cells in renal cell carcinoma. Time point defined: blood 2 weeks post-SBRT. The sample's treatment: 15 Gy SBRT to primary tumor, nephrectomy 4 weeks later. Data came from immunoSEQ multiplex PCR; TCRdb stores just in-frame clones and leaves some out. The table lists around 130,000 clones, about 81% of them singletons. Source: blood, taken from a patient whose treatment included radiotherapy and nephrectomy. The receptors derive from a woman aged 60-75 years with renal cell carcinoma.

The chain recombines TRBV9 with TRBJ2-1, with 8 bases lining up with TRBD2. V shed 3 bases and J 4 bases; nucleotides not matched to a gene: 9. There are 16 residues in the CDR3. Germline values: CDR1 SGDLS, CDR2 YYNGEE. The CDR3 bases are TGTGCCAGCAGCGCCCATTGGGGACTAGGATACAATGAGCAGTTCTTC. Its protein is CASSAHWGLGYNEQFF.

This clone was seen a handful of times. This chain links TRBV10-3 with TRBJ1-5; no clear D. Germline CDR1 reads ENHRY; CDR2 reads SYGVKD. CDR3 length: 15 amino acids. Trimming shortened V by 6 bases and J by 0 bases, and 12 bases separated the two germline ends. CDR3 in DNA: TGTGCCATCAGAGACGCCGGGCATAGCAATCAGCCCCAGCATTTT. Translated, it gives CAIRDAGHSNQPQHF.

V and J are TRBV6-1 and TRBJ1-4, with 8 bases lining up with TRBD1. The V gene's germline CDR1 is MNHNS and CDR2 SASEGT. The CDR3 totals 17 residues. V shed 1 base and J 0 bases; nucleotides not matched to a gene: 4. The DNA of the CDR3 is TGTGCCAGCAGTGAAGACAGGGGGACTGCAACTAATGAAAAACTGTTTTTT. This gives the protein CASSEDRGTATNEKLFF.

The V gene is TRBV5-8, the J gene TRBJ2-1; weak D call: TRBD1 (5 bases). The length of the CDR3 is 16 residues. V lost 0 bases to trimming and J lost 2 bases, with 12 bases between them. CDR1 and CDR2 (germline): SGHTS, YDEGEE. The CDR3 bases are TGTGCCAGCAGCTTGGAAAGGGGTAGGCCCTACAATGAGCAGTTCTTC. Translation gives CASSLERGRPYNEQFF.

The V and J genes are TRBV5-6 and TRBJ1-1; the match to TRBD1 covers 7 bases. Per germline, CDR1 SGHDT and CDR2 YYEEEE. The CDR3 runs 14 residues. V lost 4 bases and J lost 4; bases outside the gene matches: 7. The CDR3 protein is CASSMLTGITEAFF. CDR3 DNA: TGTGCCAGCAGCATGCTGACAGGGATCACTGAAGCTTTCTTT.

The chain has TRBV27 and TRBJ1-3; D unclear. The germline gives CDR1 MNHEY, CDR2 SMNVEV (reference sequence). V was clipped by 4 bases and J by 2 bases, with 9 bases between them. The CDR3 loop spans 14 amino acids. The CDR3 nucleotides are TGTGCCAGCAGTTCTAGGACTGCTGGAAACACCATATATTTT. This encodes CASSSRTAGNTIYF.

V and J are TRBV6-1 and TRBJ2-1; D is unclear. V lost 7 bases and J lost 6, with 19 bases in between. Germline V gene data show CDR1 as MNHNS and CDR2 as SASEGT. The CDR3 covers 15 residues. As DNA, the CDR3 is TGTGCCAGCACCCTACCCGGGCTAGTGGGCAATGAGCAGTTCTTC. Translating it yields CASTLPGLVGNEQFF.

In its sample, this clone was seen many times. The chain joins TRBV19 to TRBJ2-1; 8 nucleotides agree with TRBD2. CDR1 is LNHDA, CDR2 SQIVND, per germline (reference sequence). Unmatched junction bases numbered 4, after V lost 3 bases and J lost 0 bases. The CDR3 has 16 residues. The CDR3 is CASSISGTSSYNEQFF. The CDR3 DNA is TGTGCCAGTAGTATTTCGGGGACTAGCTCCTACAATGAGCAGTTCTTC.

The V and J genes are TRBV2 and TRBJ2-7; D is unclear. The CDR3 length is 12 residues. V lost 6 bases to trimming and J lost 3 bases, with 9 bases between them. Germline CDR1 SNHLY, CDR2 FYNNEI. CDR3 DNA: TGTGCCAGCAGAGCGAGCTTCTACGAGCAGTACTTC. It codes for CASRASFYEQYF.

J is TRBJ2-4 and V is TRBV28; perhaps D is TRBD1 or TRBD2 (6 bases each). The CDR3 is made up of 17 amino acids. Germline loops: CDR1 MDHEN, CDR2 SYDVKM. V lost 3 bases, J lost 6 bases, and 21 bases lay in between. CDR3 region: CASSLGWGALEVNIQYF. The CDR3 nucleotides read TGTGCCAGCAGTTTGGGGTGGGGGGCACTAGAGGTAAACATTCAGTACTTC. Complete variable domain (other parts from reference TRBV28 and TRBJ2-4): DVKVTQSSRYLVKRTGEKVFLECVQDMDHENMFWYRQDPGLGLRLIYFSYDVKMKEKGDIPEGYSVSREKKERFSLILESASTNQTSMYLCASSLGWGALEVNIQYFGAGTRLSVL.

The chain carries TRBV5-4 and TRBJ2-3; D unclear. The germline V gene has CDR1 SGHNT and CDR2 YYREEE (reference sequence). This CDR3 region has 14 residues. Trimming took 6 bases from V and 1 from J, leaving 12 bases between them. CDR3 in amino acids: CASTNIARTDTQYF. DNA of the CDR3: TGTGCCAGCACCAACATAGCCCGCACAGATACGCAGTATTTT.

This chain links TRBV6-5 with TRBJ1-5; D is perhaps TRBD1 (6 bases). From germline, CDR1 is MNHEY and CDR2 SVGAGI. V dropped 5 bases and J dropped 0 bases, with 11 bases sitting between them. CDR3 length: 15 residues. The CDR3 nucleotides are TGTGCCAGCAGTCCAGGACAGACTAGCAATCAGCCCCAGCATTTT. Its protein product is CASSPGQTSNQPQHF.

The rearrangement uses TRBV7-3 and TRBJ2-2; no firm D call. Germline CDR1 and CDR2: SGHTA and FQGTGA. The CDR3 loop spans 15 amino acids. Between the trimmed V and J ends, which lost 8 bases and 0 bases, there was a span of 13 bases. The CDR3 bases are TGTGCCAGCCAAAGGGCCGCCGCGAACACCGGGGAGCTGTTTTTT. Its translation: CASQRAAANTGELFF.

The CDR3 bases are TGTGCCAGCAGCGTAGATGGAGGGGTCGGCACCGGGGAGCTGTTTTTT. Translating gives CASSVDGGVGTGELFF. The chain employs TRBV9 and TRBJ2-2; perhaps TRBD2 as D (6 bases). Germline assignment: CDR1 SGDLS and CDR2 YYNGEE. CDR3 length equals 16 residues. Trimming cost V 0 bases and J 4 bases, with 13 bases left between them. Drawing the rest from reference TRBV9 and TRBJ2-2, the complete variable domain is DSGVTQTPKHLITATGQRVTLRCSPRSGDLSVYWYQQSLDQGLQFLIQYYNGEERAKGNILERFSAQQFPDLHSELNLSSLELGDSALYFCASSVDGGVGTGELFFGEGSRLTVL.

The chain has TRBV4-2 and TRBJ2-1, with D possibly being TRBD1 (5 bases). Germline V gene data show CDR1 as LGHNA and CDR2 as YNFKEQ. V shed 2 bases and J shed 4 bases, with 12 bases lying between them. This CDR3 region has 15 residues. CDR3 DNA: TGTGCCAGCAGCCAACCTGACAGTCTGTACAATGAGCAGTTCTTC. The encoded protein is CASSQPDSLYNEQFF.

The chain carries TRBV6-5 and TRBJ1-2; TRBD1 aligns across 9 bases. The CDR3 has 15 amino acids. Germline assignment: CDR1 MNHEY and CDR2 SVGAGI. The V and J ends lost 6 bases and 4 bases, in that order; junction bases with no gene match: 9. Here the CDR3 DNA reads TGTGCCAGCAGCACCGGGACAGGGCGCCTCTATGGCTACACCTTC. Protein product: CASSTGTGRLYGYTF.

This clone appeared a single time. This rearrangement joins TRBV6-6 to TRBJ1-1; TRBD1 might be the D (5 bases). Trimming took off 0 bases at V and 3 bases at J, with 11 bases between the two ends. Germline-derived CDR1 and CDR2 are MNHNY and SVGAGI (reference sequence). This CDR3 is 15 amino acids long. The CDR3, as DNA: TGTGCCAGCAGTTACTCAGGGGCGGGGTACACTGAAGCTTTCTTT. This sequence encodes CASSYSGAGYTEAFF.

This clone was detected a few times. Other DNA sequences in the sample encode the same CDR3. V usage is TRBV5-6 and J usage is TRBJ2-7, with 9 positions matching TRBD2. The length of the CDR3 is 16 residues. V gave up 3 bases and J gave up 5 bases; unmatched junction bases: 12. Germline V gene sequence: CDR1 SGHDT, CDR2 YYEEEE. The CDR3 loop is CASSWGGGGALNEQYF. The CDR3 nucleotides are TGTGCCAGCAGCTGGGGTGGCGGGGGGGCACTGAACGAGCAGTACTTC.

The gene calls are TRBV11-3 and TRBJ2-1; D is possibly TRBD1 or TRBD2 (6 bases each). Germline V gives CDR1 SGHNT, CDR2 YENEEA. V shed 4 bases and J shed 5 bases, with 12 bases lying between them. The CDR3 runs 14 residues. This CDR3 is CASSSRDTNNEQFF. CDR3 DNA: TGTGCCAGCAGCTCGCGGGACACCAACAATGAGCAGTTCTTC. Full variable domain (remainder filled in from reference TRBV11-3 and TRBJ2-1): EAGVVQSPRYKIIEKKQPVAFWCNPISGHNTLYWYLQNLGQGPELLIRYENEEAVDDSQLPKDRFSAERLKGVDSTLKIQPAELGDSAVYLCASSSRDTNNEQFFGPGTRLTVL.

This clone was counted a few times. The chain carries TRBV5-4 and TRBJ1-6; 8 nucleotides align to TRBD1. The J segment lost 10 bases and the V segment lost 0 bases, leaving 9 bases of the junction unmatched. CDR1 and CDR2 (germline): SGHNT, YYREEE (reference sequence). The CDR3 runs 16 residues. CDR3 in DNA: TGTGCCAGCAGCTTGGGCGGGACAGGAGTAATATCACCCCTCCACTTT. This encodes CASSLGGTGVISPLHF.

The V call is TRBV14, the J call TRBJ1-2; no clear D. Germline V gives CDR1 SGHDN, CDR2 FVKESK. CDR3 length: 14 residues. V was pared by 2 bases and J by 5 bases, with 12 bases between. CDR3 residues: CASSQTRWPYGYTF. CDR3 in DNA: TGTGCCAGCAGCCAAACCCGATGGCCTTATGGCTACACCTTC. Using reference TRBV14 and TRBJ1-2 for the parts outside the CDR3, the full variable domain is EAGVTQFPSHSVIEKGQTVTLRCDPISGHDNLYWYRRVMGKEIKFLLHFVKESKQDESGMPNNRFLAERTGGTYSTLKVQPAELEDSGVYFCASSQTRWPYGYTFGSGTRLTVV.

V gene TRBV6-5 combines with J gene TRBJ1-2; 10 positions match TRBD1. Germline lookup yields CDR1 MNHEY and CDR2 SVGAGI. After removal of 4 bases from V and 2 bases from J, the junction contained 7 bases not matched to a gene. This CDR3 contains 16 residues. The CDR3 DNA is TGTGCCAGCAGTTGGACACGGGACAGGGGAAACTATGGCTACACCTTC. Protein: CASSWTRDRGNYGYTF.

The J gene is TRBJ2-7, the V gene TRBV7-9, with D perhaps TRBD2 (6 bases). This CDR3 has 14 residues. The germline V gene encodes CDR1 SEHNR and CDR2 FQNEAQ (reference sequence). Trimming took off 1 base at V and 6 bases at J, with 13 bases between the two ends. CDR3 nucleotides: TGTGCCAGCAGCTTAGACCCAGGGAGGAGCGAGCAGTACTTC. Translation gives CASSLDPGRSEQYF.

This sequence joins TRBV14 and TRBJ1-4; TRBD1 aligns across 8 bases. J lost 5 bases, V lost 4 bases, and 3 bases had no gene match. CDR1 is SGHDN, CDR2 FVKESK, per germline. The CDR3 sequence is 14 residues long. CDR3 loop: CASSPRQGNEKLFF. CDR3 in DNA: TGTGCCAGCAGCCCCCGACAGGGGAATGAAAAACTGTTTTTT.

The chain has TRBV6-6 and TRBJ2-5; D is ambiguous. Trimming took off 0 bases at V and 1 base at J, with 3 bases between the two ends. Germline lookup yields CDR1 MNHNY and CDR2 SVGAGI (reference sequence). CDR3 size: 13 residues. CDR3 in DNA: TGTGCCAGCAGTTACTCTCCCCAAGAGACCCAGTACTTC. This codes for CASSYSPQETQYF.

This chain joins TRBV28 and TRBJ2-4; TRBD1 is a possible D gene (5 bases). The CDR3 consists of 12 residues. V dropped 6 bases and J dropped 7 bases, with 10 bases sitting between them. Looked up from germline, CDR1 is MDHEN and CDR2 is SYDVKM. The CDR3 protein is CASRQGWNIQYF. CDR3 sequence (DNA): TGTGCCAGCAGGCAGGGTTGGAACATTCAGTACTTC.

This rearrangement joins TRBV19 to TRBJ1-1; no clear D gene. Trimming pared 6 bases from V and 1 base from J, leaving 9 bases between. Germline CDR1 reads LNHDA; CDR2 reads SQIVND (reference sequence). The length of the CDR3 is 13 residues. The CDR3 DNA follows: TGTGCCAGTAGAATATCGGGGAACACTGAAGCTTTCTTT. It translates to CASRISGNTEAFF.

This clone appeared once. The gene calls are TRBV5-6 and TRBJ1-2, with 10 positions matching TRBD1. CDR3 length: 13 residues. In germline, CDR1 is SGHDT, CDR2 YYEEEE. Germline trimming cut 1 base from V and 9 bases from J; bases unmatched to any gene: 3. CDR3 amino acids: CASSLWGQGSYTF. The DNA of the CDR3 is TGTGCCAGCAGCTTGTGGGGACAGGGGAGCTACACCTTC.

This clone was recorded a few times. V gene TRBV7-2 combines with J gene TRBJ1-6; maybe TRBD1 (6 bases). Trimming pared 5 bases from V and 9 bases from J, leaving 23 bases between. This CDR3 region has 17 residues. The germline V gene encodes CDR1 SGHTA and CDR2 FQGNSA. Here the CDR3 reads CASSPRRGGLRGSPLHF. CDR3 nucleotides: TGTGCCAGCAGCCCGAGAAGGGGGGGCTTACGAGGTTCACCCCTCCACTTT.